Reported below is one TCR beta chain. This entry belongs to a study of T-cell memory formation after mild COVID-19. TCRdb re-derived calls from the 5' RACE reads in MiXCR, one entry per CDR3 protein. This sample has 450,000 or so distinct CDR3 sequences, with 20% to 30% found just once. The CDR3 sequence is 14 residues long. The V end was cut by 10 bases, the J end by 0 bases, with 16 bases between. Germline V CDR1 and CDR2: MNHEY, SMNVEV (reference sequence). The sample was PBMCs or a T cell subset sorted from them (not recorded which). The clonotype was recovered from an adult woman who had mild COVID-19 (a few samples of this study predate the infection). Cell type and time point are not known. The gene calls are TRBV27 and TRBJ2-7, with a weak D call TRBD1 (6 bases). The CDR3 reads CATGARGSSYEQYF. The CDR3 DNA follows: TGTGCCACCGGGGCGAGGGGGAGCTCCTACGAGCAGTACTTC.